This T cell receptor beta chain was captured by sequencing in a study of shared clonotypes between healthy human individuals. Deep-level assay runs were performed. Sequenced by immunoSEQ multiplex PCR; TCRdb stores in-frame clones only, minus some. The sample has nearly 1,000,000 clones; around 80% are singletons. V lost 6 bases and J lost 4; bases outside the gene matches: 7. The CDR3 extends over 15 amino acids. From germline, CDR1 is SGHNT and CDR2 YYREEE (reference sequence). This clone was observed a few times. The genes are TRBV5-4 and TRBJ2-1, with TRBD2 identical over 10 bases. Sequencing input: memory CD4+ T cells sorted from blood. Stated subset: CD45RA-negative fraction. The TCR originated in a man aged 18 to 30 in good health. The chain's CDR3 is CASNLLAGRYNEQFF. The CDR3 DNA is TGTGCCAGCAACCTACTAGCGGGAAGGTACAATGAGCAGTTCTTC.